These T cell receptor beta chains were read from a single sample in a study of T cells after yellow fever vaccination. TCRdb itself ran the 5' RACE reads through MiXCR, one entry per CDR3 protein. The sample has some 390,000 distinct CDR3 sequences, roughly 20% seen once. The material sequenced was PBMCs, taken before the yellow fever booster vaccination. These receptors were collected from a man younger than 30 who received the YFV17D yellow fever vaccine. Both conserved end residues are part of each CDR3. A D gene is named only where the DNA matches it firmly. Part of the rows lack a size; the others show once, few, many or a class for expanded clones.

d_call j_call clone_size v_call cdr3_nt cdr3_aa
TRBD2 TRBJ2-5 few TRBV4-3 TGCGCCAGCAGCCTGACTAGCGGGGGCCCTATGAGGGCCCAGTACTTC CASSLTSGGPMRAQYF
. TRBJ2-7 . TRBV27 TGTGCCAGCAGTGGATCGCCTGGGGCCGAGCAGTACTTC CASSGSPGAEQYF
. TRBJ2-3 . TRBV9 TGTGCCAGCTCACGGGGCAGTCTGGATACGCAGTATTTT CASSRGSLDTQYF
TRBD1 TRBJ2-3 . TRBV5-1 TGCGCCAGCAGCCCCCGGGACAGCATGGGTACGCAGTATTTT CASSPRDSMGTQYF
. TRBJ2-3 . TRBV7-2 TGTGCCAGCAGCTCGGGAAATAGGTATACGCAGTATTTT CASSSGNRYTQYF
. TRBJ2-1 few TRBV6-4 TGTGCCAGCAGTGTCTTGACTGGGAGCAATGAGCAGTTCTTC CASSVLTGSNEQFF
TRBD2 TRBJ2-5 . TRBV6-5 TGTGCCAGCAGTGGGGTCCGGACTAGCGGGGGTCAAGAGACCCAGTACTTC CASSGVRTSGGQETQYF
. TRBJ2-3 . TRBV12-3/TRBV12-4 TGTGCCAGCAGAGGGCAGGGGTTGGATACGCAGTATTTT CASRGQGLDTQYF
. TRBJ2-3 . TRBV10-3 TGTGCCATCAAGAAGGAACAGAGCACAGATACGCAGTATTTT CAIKKEQSTDTQYF
. TRBJ1-1 few TRBV12-5 TGTGCTAGTGGTTTGGTACGGACGGAGGCTTTCTTT CASGLVRTEAFF
. TRBJ1-1 few TRBV29-1 TGCAGCGTTGAAGAGGCGGGGGACTACATGAACACTGAAGCTTTCTTT CSVEEAGDYMNTEAFF
. TRBJ2-7 . TRBV30 TGTGCCTGGGACAGAGCAGACTACGAGCAGTACTTC CAWDRADYEQYF
. TRBJ2-3 few TRBV6-5 TGTGCCAGCAGTTTTGGCTACCCAGATACGCAGTATTTT CASSFGYPDTQYF
. TRBJ2-5 few TRBV6-5 TGTGCCAGCACCGCCGGGGCTGGGGGCGTCGAGACCCAGTACTTC CASTAGAGGVETQYF
. TRBJ2-3 . TRBV7-6 TGTGCCAGCAGCTTGTTTGCGAGCACAGATACGCAGTATTTT CASSLFASTDTQYF
. TRBJ1-1 . TRBV10-3 TGTGCCATCAGTGAAAACACCCTGAACACTGAAGCTTTCTTT CAISENTLNTEAFF
TRBD2 TRBJ2-3 . TRBV7-2 TGTGCCAGCAGCAGGGGACTAGCGAAGGCAGATACGCAGTATTTT CASSRGLAKADTQYF
. TRBJ1-1 . TRBV25-1 TGTGCCAGCAGAATCGGAGGGGGGCTCACTGAAGCTTTCTTT CASRIGGGLTEAFF
. TRBJ1-1 . TRBV5-1 TGCGCCAGCAGCGCTGACAGACCGGAGACTGAAGCTTTCTTT CASSADRPETEAFF
. TRBJ2-2 many TRBV6-4 TGTGCCAGCAGTGACGCCCCAGGTGGGCCCGGGGAGCTGTTTTTT CASSDAPGGPGELFF
TRBD2 TRBJ2-7 few TRBV6-2/TRBV6-3 TGTGCCAGCAGTTACGGGCCGGGACTAGCTACCTACGAGCAGTACTTC CASSYGPGLATYEQYF
. TRBJ2-1 few TRBV6-4 TGTGCCAGCAGTGCCTTTGGAGGGAATGAGCAGTTCTTC CASSAFGGNEQFF
. TRBJ2-5 . TRBV5-1 TGCGCCAGCGGGTACTTGGGAGAGACCCAGTACTTC CASGYLGETQYF
TRBD1 TRBJ1-2 few TRBV9 TGTGCCAGCAGCGTGGGACAGGGGGCGTGGAACTATGGCTACACCTTC CASSVGQGAWNYGYTF
TRBD1 TRBJ1-3 . TRBV29-1 TGCAGCGTTGTCGGGACAGGGGAGCATAGTGGAAACACCATATATTTT CSVVGTGEHSGNTIYF
TRBD1 TRBJ2-7 . TRBV5-1 TGCGCCAGCAGCTTGGCCGGGGACAGTCAGTACGAGCAGTACTTC CASSLAGDSQYEQYF
TRBD2 TRBJ2-2 few TRBV12-3/TRBV12-4 TGTGCCAGCAGCCCCGGGACTAGCGGGGCCGGGGAGCTGTTTTTT CASSPGTSGAGELFF
TRBD1 TRBJ1-2 . TRBV7-9 TGTGCCAGCAGCTCAACGGACAGGGCCCTCGTGGGATACTATGGCTACACCTTC CASSSTDRALVGYYGYTF
. TRBJ1-2 . TRBV7-8 TGTGCCAGCAGCCGGGGTGAATACAGGGTCTACACCTTC CASSRGEYRVYTF
TRBD1 TRBJ1-2 . TRBV28 TGTGCCAGCCTCACAGGGGATGGCTATGGCTACACCTTC CASLTGDGYGYTF
TRBD2 TRBJ2-1 . TRBV4-1 TGCGCCAGCAGCCAAGAGCCGGAGCGGGACCTCTACAATGAGCAGTTCTTC CASSQEPERDLYNEQFF
. TRBJ2-7 few TRBV20-1 TGCAGTGCTAGGGGTACGAGCTCCTACGAGCAGTACTTC CSARGTSSYEQYF
. TRBJ2-1 . TRBV10-3 TGTGCCATCAGTGACGAAATCTACAATGAGCAGTTCTTC CAISDEIYNEQFF
. TRBJ2-5 . TRBV11-2 TGTGCCAGCAGCTTAGGTGGCGGAATGGTTGTTCAAGAGACCCAGTACTTC CASSLGGGMVVQETQYF
TRBD1 TRBJ1-1 . TRBV7-2 TGTGCCAGCAGCCAGCGACAGGGCCACACTGAAGCTTTCTTT CASSQRQGHTEAFF
TRBD1 TRBJ1-6 few TRBV30 TGTGCCTGTCGGACAGGGAGCTCCTATAATTCACCCCTCCACTTT CACRTGSSYNSPLHF